This T cell receptor beta chain was captured in a study of blood T cell repertoires in COVID-19. Study-level information: The United States, Italy and Spain provided the acute and convalescent COVID-19 samples.

Assay: immunoSEQ multiplex PCR; the TCRdb copy retains only in-frame clones and omits some. The sample holds around 140,000 clones, around 87% seen once. The CDR3 covers 14 residues. V was pared by 7 bases and J by 5 bases, with 9 bases of the junction left unmatched. The germline CDR1 and CDR2 sequences are LNHDA and SQIVND (reference sequence). The sequence was collected from a man between 65 and 85 years old with active COVID-19. Material for sequencing was peripheral blood. This sequence joins TRBV19 and TRBJ2-5, with TRBD2 identical over 8 bases. CDR3 protein: CASNDGRARETQYF. In DNA, the CDR3 is TGTGCCAGTAACGACGGGAGGGCCCGGGAGACCCAGTACTTC.